These T cell receptor beta chains were read from a single sample in a study of control samples from healthy donors and cancer patients. Repertoires were generated with immunoSEQ multiplex PCR, while TCRdb's copy carries only in-frame clones and drops some. The profile shows around 130,000 clones, about 95% of them singletons. The sample taken for sequencing was blood. These receptors originate from a man aged 30 to 39 in good health. CDR3s include the opening cysteine and the closing phenylalanine or tryptophan. The D gene is left open where the match is weak. Clone size is stated in some rows and not others, as once, few, many or a class when expanded.

clone size | J gene | V gene | D gene | CDR3 DNA | CDR3 protein
. | TRBJ1-6 | TRBV7-9 | . | TGTGCCAGCAGCCGAACGGGGGGAATCGATTCACCCCTCCACTTT | CASSRTGGIDSPLHF
. | TRBJ2-5 | TRBV5-1 | . | TGCGCCAGCAGCCCTGCCACCAAAGAGACCCAGTACTTC | CASSPATKETQYF
once | TRBJ1-1 | TRBV7-9 | . | TGTGCCAGCAGCTTAGTTAGTGGGACGAGTGAAGCTTTCTTT | CASSLVSGTSEAFF
. | TRBJ1-1 | TRBV5-6 | . | TGTGCCAGCAGCTTGCTGTCAGCGGGGGACACTGAAGCTTTCTTT | CASSLLSAGDTEAFF
. | TRBJ1-2 | TRBV2 | . | TGTGCCAGCGGCCTCCTGGAGGTAGGGGTCTATGGCTACACCTTC | CASGLLEVGVYGYTF
. | TRBJ1-4 | TRBV19 | . | TGTGCCAGTAGTCCGTCAAACAGGATAAATGAAAAACTGTTTTTT | CASSPSNRINEKLFF
. | TRBJ1-1 | TRBV7-2 | TRBD1 | TGTGCCAGCAGCTTAAGGAAGTATTGGGACAGCCAAATGAACACTGAAGCTTTCTTT | CASSLRKYWDSQMNTEAFF
once | TRBJ1-1 | TRBV5-4 | . | TGTGTCACCCGGGGACTGAACACTGAAGCTTTCTTT | CVTRGLNTEAFF
. | TRBJ2-1 | TRBV6-2/TRBV6-3 | . | TGTGCCAGCAGTTACATCGGGATCTACAATGAGCAGTTCTTC | CASSYIGIYNEQFF
. | TRBJ2-6 | TRBV3-1/TRBV3-2 | . | TGTGCCAGCAGCCAAGATCTCACCGAGCTCTCTGGGGCCAACGTCCTGACTTTC | CASSQDLTELSGANVLTF
. | TRBJ2-3 | TRBV14 | TRBD1 | TGTGCCAGCAGCCATCGGACAGGGTGGTCAGATACGCAGTATTTT | CASSHRTGWSDTQYF
. | TRBJ2-1 | TRBV14 | . | TGTGCCAGCAGCCAGAGGCGTAAGAACAATGAGCAGTTCTTC | CASSQRRKNNEQFF
. | TRBJ1-1 | TRBV12-3/TRBV12-4 | . | TGTGCCAGCAGTTTAATAGGGATCACTGAAGCTTTCTTT | CASSLIGITEAFF
. | TRBJ1-4 | TRBV28 | . | TGTGCCAGCATCGGTATAATGAGGGGAAAACTGTTTTTT | CASIGIMRGKLFF
. | TRBJ2-7 | TRBV7-2 | TRBD2 | TGTGCCAGCAGCTTAGAGGGTGGACTAGCGGCCTACGAGCAGTACTTC | CASSLEGGLAAYEQYF